What follows are 14 T cell receptor beta chains derived from one specimen sequenced in a study of regulatory T cells in long-lasting Graves disease. Indicated time point: newly diagnosed GD, antithyroid drugs for less than 3 months. After RNA was extracted from PBMCs, the TCR library was made from it. Researchers made TCR beta libraries by using iRepertoire HTBI primers and running Arm-PCR on CDR3 regions. One entry per CDR3 protein, called by TCRdb with MiXCR from the multiplex PCR reads. In the table there are approximately 490,000 distinct CDR3 sequences, 15% to 20% of which are singletons. These records were also assigned to another study, of T cells in Graves' hyperthyroidism and ophthalmopathy.

The source was peripheral blood mononuclear cells (PBMCs), collected at new diagnosis, from a patient treated with antithyroid drugs. These receptor sequences come from a man in his forties with Graves disease.

This clonotype was observed many times. J is TRBJ1-2 and V is TRBV5-1, with no clear D. Germline V gives CDR1 SGHRS, CDR2 YFSETQ. The V end lost 0 bases, the J end lost 2 bases, and 11 bases lay between the germline ends. The CDR3 sequence is 15 residues long. The chain's CDR3 is CASSLVSSGNYGYTF. CDR3 nucleotides: TGCGCCAGCAGCTTGGTGTCATCTGGAAACTATGGCTACACCTTC.

J is TRBJ2-1 and V is TRBV3-1, with D hard to call. The CDR3 has 15 amino acids. Germline CDR1 LGHDT, CDR2 YNNKEL (reference sequence). The V and J ends lost 4 bases and 3 bases respectively, with 13 bases between them. CDR3: CASSPSFGNYNEQFF. The CDR3 DNA is TGTGCCAGCAGCCCGTCCTTTGGAAACTACAATGAGCAGTTCTTC.

Note on this clonotype: The CDR3 carries no conserved terminal phenylalanine or tryptophan, so it likely arises from a read error. The chain links TRBV20-1 to TRBJ1-2; D is ambiguous. This CDR3 spans 14 amino acids. CDR1 is DFQATT and CDR2 is SNEGSKA in the germline V gene (reference sequence). V lost 0 bases and J 4 bases, leaving 12 bases between the germline ends. The CDR3 reads CSARDSVSSYGYTL. The CDR3 bases are TGCAGTGCTAGAGATTCGGTGTCCAGCTATGGCTACACCCTC.

V and J are TRBV28 and TRBJ2-3; TRBD2 is a possible D gene (6 bases). Trimming took off 6 bases at V and 2 bases at J, with 15 bases between the two ends. The CDR3 sequence is 15 residues long. CDR1 is MDHEN and CDR2 is SYDVKM in the germline V gene. For the CDR3, the DNA is TGTGCCAGCAGCGAACCGGGACTCTCCACAGATACGCAGTATTTT. Its protein product is CASSEPGLSTDTQYF.

This chain joins TRBV10-3 and TRBJ2-3; TRBD2 is a possible D gene (5 bases). V was clipped by 6 bases and J by 2 bases, with 9 bases between them. The CDR3 is made up of 13 amino acids. Germline V gene sequence: CDR1 ENHRY, CDR2 SYGVKD. CDR3 coding DNA: TGTGCCATCAGACCCGGGAACACAGATACGCAGTATTTT. It is translated as CAIRPGNTDTQYF.

This clonotype was seen more than once but under ten times. The chain carries TRBV15 and TRBJ2-5; D possibly matches TRBD1 or TRBD2 (5 bases each). Germline lookup yields CDR1 LNHNV and CDR2 YYDKDF (reference sequence). The CDR3 spans 14 residues. V was shortened by 8 bases and J by 5 bases, with 18 bases between the two germline ends. Written as DNA, the CDR3 is TGTGCCACCCAGATGGGGACCGCGAGCGAGACCCAGTACTTC. Protein: CATQMGTASETQYF.

The gene calls are TRBV24-1 and TRBJ2-7, with 7 bases aligning to TRBD1. This CDR3 has 14 residues. V lost 7 bases, J lost 5 bases, and 10 bases stayed unmatched. Germline values: CDR1 KGHDR, CDR2 SFDVKD. Here the CDR3 reads CATRYVRGSNEQYF. DNA for the CDR3: TGTGCCACCAGATACGTCAGGGGGTCTAACGAGCAGTACTTC.

The V call is TRBV24-1, the J call TRBJ2-1; D is undetermined. The CDR3 spans 13 residues. V shed 5 bases and J shed 5 bases, with 9 bases lying between them. Germline CDR1 reads KGHDR; CDR2 reads SFDVKD. CDR3 DNA sequence: TGTGCCACCAGTGCCCAACTTCACAATGAGCAGTTCTTC. It encodes CATSAQLHNEQFF.

This clonotype was counted ten times or more. The chain uses TRBV28 and TRBJ2-3; the D gene is possibly TRBD2 (6 bases). The germline CDR1 and CDR2 sequences are MDHEN and SYDVKM. The CDR3 consists of 13 residues. Trimming shortened V by 8 bases and J by 0 bases, and 9 bases separated the two germline ends. Here the CDR3 reads CASGDSSTDTQYF. CDR3 nucleotides: TGTGCCAGCGGGGACTCAAGCACAGATACGCAGTATTTT.

This clonotype was observed many times. The chain couples TRBV5-1 to TRBJ2-7, with D unresolved. The ends were cut back, 4 bases at V and 0 bases at J, with 11 bases in the middle. CDR1 is SGHRS and CDR2 is YFSETQ in the germline V gene. CDR3 size: 14 residues. Here the CDR3 DNA reads TGCGCCAGCAGCATAGGCGGCAACTCCTACGAGCAGTACTTC. Translated, it gives CASSIGGNSYEQYF.

This clonotype has at least ten counts. The chain uses TRBV3-1 and TRBJ2-7, with TRBD1 matching 7 bases. This CDR3 contains 14 residues. Germline V CDR1 and CDR2: LGHDT, YNNKEL (reference sequence). J was trimmed by 4 bases and V by 4 bases; bases with no gene match: 7. CDR3 sequence (DNA): TGTGCCAGCAGCCCGGGACAGAACCGATACGAGCAGTACTTC. It yields the protein CASSPGQNRYEQYF.

This clonotype has a count of ten or more. The CDR3 protein is CASSRGGAMAYPQYF. The DNA of the CDR3 is TGTGCCAGCAGCCGGGGGGGGGCGATGGCGTATCCGCAGTATTTT. V is TRBV28 and J is TRBJ2-3; 8 nucleotides match TRBD2. CDR1 is MDHEN, CDR2 SYDVKM, per germline. This CDR3 spans 15 amino acids. Trimming removed 6 bases from V and 10 bases from J; junction bases left unmatched: 15.

V is TRBV4-1 and J is TRBJ2-1, with 12 bases matching TRBD1. The CDR3 is 14 amino acids. With 9 bases clipped from V and 8 bases from J, the junction kept 8 bases outside the gene matches. CDR1 is MGHRA, CDR2 YSYEKL, per germline. The CDR3 loop reads CASQGTGGSDEQFF. The DNA of the CDR3 is TGCGCCAGTCAGGGGACAGGGGGCTCGGATGAGCAGTTCTTC.

The sample holds a few counts of this clonotype. The V gene is TRBV5-1, the J gene TRBJ2-5; D possibly corresponds to TRBD1 (5 bases). Germline CDR1 is SGHRS and CDR2 is YFSETQ. This CDR3 has 12 amino acids. With 6 bases removed from V and 2 bases from J, the gap between germline ends came to 8 bases. CDR3 sequence reads: CASNDRQETQYF. The CDR3 bases are TGCGCCAGCAATGACAGACAAGAGACCCAGTACTTC.